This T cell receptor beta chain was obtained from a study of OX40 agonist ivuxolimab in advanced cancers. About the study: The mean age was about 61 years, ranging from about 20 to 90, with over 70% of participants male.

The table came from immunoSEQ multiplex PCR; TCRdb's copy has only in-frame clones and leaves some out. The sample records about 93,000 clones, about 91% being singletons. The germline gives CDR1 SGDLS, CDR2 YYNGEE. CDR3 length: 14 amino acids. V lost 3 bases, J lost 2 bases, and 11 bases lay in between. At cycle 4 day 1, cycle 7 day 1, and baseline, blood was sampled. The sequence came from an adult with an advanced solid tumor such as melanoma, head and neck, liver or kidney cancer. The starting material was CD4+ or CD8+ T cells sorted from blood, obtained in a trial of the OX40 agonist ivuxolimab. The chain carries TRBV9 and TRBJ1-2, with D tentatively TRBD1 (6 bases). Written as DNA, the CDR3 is TGTGCCAGCAGCGGAGTCCAGGGGAACTATGGCTACACCTTC. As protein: CASSGVQGNYGYTF. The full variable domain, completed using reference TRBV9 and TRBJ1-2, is DSGVTQTPKHLITATGQRVTLRCSPRSGDLSVYWYQQSLDQGLQFLIQYYNGEERAKGNILERFSAQQFPDLHSELNLSSLELGDSALYFCASSGVQGNYGYTFGSGTRLTVV.